A single sample is the source of the 32 T cell receptor beta chains below, sequenced in a study of T cells after yellow fever vaccination. TCRdb reprocessed the 5' RACE reads with MiXCR, giving one entry per CDR3 protein. The sample holds 450,000 to 550,000 distinct CDR3 sequences; 21% are singletons and the top ten take about a sixth. The sequenced sample was PBMCs, obtained less than 25 days after the first yellow fever vaccination. All receptors come from a man younger than 30 who received the YFV17D yellow fever vaccine.

This clonotype was observed many times. The J gene is TRBJ2-7, the V gene TRBV11-2; 9 bases map to TRBD2. The CDR3 consists of 15 residues. Germline-derived CDR1 and CDR2 are SGHAT and FQNNGV. J gave up 6 bases and V 4 bases, and 10 bases lay outside the gene matches. The CDR3 spells CASSSLRGGPSEQYV. Written as DNA, the CDR3 is TGTGCCAGCAGCTCCCTGCGGGGGGGGCCTTCCGAGCAGTACGTC.

This clonotype was detected only a few times. The chain carries TRBV7-9 and TRBJ2-7; no clear D. The V and J ends lost 2 bases and 4 bases respectively, with 6 bases between them. The CDR3 extends over 12 amino acids. CDR1 is SEHNR and CDR2 is FQNEAQ in the germline V gene (reference sequence). CDR3 in amino acids: CASSLTEYEQYF. The DNA for the CDR3 is TGTGCCAGCAGCTTAACAGAGTACGAGCAGTACTTC.

This clonotype has just a few counts. V and J are TRBV12-5 and TRBJ1-1, with TRBD1 identical over 11 bases. Losses at the gene ends were 6 bases for V and 1 base for J; bases not matched to a gene: 7. Germline loops: CDR1 LGHNT, CDR2 FRNRAP. The CDR3 runs to 16 residues. DNA for the CDR3: TGTGCTAGTGGCAAGGGGACAGGGGGAAGGAACACTGAAGCTTTCTTT. It codes for CASGKGTGGRNTEAFF.

This chain connects TRBV4-1 to TRBJ1-4; 9 bases agree with TRBD1. This CDR3 is built from 16 residues. V was clipped by 3 bases and J by 6 bases; unmatched bases: 8. Germline-derived CDR1 and CDR2 are MGHRA and YSYEKL. CDR3 sequence: CASSHYPDRGDEKLFF. The CDR3 region has the DNA TGCGCCAGCAGCCACTATCCCGACAGGGGGGATGAAAAACTGTTTTTT.

V and J are TRBV12-3 or TRBV12-4 and TRBJ1-5; D remains ambiguous. The CDR3 consists of 12 residues. The ends were cut back, 8 bases at V and 6 bases at J, with 11 bases in the middle. CDR3 sequence: CASVVGSQPQHF. DNA of the CDR3: TGTGCCAGCGTCGTCGGGTCTCAGCCCCAGCATTTT.

This chain joins TRBV12-3 or TRBV12-4 and TRBJ1-6, with no clear D. V lost 10 bases, J lost 10 bases, and 17 bases lay in between. The CDR3 spans 13 residues. The CDR3 coding sequence is TGTGCCACCCTTAAGGAAGGTTACTCACCCCTCCACTTT. It is translated as CATLKEGYSPLHF.

Comment on this clonotype: At one of its ends the junction is not consistent with the germline gene, which may arise from a read error. The gene calls are TRBV19 and TRBJ2-6, with 9 bases lining up with TRBD1. Per germline, CDR1 LNHDA and CDR2 SQIVND (reference sequence). There are 16 residues in the CDR3. The CDR3 DNA reads TGTGCCAGTGGGACAGGGCGGTCTTCTGTGGCCAACGTCCTGACTTTC. Its translation is CASGTGRSSVANVLTF.

The chain has TRBV18 and TRBJ2-5, with D perhaps matching TRBD2 (6 bases). In germline, CDR1 is KGHSH, CDR2 LQKENI. CDR3 size: 15 residues. The V end was cut by 6 bases, the J end by 2 bases, with 16 bases between. CDR3 nucleotide sequence: TGTGCCAGCTCCGGCGCCTGGACTACTCAAGAGACCCAGTACTTC. Translating gives CASSGAWTTQETQYF.

This clonotype has just a few counts. The chain recombines TRBV6-5 with TRBJ2-2, with no clear D. V gave up 0 bases and J gave up 1 base, with 9 bases separating them. In germline, CDR1 is MNHEY, CDR2 SVGAGI. The CDR3 is 16 amino acids. CDR3 amino acids: CASSYSISGNTGELFF. The CDR3 bases are TGTGCCAGCAGTTACTCGATATCGGGGAACACCGGGGAGCTGTTTTTT.

This chain joins TRBV5-8 and TRBJ2-7; TRBD1 is a possible D gene (6 bases). V dropped 1 base and J dropped 3 bases, with 17 bases sitting between them. The CDR3 spans 16 residues. Germline V gives CDR1 SGHTS, CDR2 YDEGEE. CDR3 amino acids: CASSLLGSTGFYEQYF. The CDR3 DNA reads as TGTGCCAGCAGCTTGCTCGGGTCGACAGGATTCTACGAGCAGTACTTC.

The chain is built from TRBV7-9 and TRBJ1-1, with no clear D. CDR1 is SEHNR, CDR2 FQNEAQ, per germline (reference sequence). The CDR3 sequence is 14 residues long. The V and J ends lost 5 bases and 2 bases respectively, with 12 bases between them. CDR3 nucleotides: TGTGCCAGCAGCCTGACGCCAAAAAACACTGAAGCTTTCTTT. Translating it yields CASSLTPKNTEAFF.

In this sample, this clonotype turned up a few times. V gene TRBV4-3 combines with J gene TRBJ2-3; TRBD2 agrees at 10 bases. The CDR3 runs to 19 residues. CDR1 LGHNA and CDR2 YSLEER come from the germline V gene. V lost 0 bases, J lost 2 bases, and 11 bases stayed unmatched. In nucleotides, the CDR3 is TGCGCCAGCAGCCAAGATCCCGTTACTAGCGGGGTTTTCACAGATACGCAGTATTTT. Amino acid sequence: CASSQDPVTSGVFTDTQYF.

V usage is TRBV5-1 and J usage is TRBJ1-1; 8 positions agree with TRBD1. The CDR3 runs 16 residues. Trimming cost V 1 base and J 8 bases; bases outside gene matches: 13. Germline values: CDR1 SGHRS, CDR2 YFSETQ. The CDR3 protein is CASSLIQGAVSFEAFF. The CDR3 region has the DNA TGCGCCAGCAGCTTGATCCAGGGGGCCGTTTCCTTCGAAGCTTTCTTT.

This clonotype was counted at least ten times. The chain joins TRBV27 to TRBJ2-2; D may be TRBD2 (6 bases). This CDR3 has 15 residues. Trimming cost V 0 bases and J 8 bases, with 13 bases left between them. Germline V gene sequence: CDR1 MNHEY, CDR2 SMNVEV (reference sequence). DNA for the CDR3: TGTGCCAGCAGTTTATCCGGAGGGTTGGTTGGGGAGCTGTTTTTT. Its translation: CASSLSGGLVGELFF.

This chain joins TRBV20-1 and TRBJ1-2; tentative D call: TRBD1 (6 bases). The CDR3 length is 13 residues. Trimming pared 0 bases from V and 5 bases from J, leaving 10 bases between. Germline V gives CDR1 DFQATT, CDR2 SNEGSKA (reference sequence). This chain's CDR3 is CSARDGGAYGYTF. CDR3 bases: TGCAGTGCTAGAGATGGGGGGGCGTATGGCTACACCTTC.

The chain carries TRBV7-9 and TRBJ1-5, with D possibly being TRBD1 (5 bases). CDR3 length: 15 residues. Looked up from germline, CDR1 is SEHNR and CDR2 is FQNEAQ (reference sequence). Trimming shortened V by 3 bases and J by 2 bases, and 11 bases separated the two germline ends. The CDR3 spells CASSLGVNGNQPQHF. As DNA, the CDR3 is TGTGCCAGCAGCTTGGGGGTGAATGGCAATCAGCCCCAGCATTTT. The whole variable domain, filled in from reference TRBV7-9 and TRBJ1-5, reads DTGVSQNPRHKITKRGQNVTFRCDPISEHNRLYWYRQTLGQGPEFLTYFQNEAQLEKSRLLSDRFSAERPKGSFSTLEIQRTEQGDSAMYLCASSLGVNGNQPQHFGDGTRLSIL.

V usage is TRBV27 and J usage is TRBJ2-3, with D perhaps TRBD2 (7 bases). Germline CDR1 and CDR2: MNHEY and SMNVEV (reference sequence). CDR3 length: 17 residues. The germline V and J ends were trimmed by 8 bases and 0 bases, with 21 bases remaining between them. CDR3: CASGTGGGAYSTDTQYF. The CDR3 DNA sequence: TGTGCCAGCGGTACCGGTGGGGGGGCCTATAGCACAGATACGCAGTATTTT.

This clonotype has only a few counts. The rearrangement links TRBV4-3 to TRBJ2-5, with 11 positions matching TRBD1. In germline, CDR1 is LGHNA, CDR2 YSLEER. The CDR3 totals 17 residues. V shed 3 bases and J 5 bases; nucleotides not matched to a gene: 11. CDR3 region: CASSQTPGTGGYETQYF. DNA for the CDR3: TGCGCCAGCAGCCAGACTCCCGGGACAGGGGGTTACGAGACCCAGTACTTC.

The rearrangement uses TRBV7-8 and TRBJ2-1; D is unresolved. The CDR3 loop spans 13 amino acids. CDR1 SGHVS and CDR2 FQNEAQ come from the germline V gene. V lost 0 bases and J 8 bases, leaving 8 bases between the germline ends. CDR3 nucleotide sequence: TGTGCCAGCAGCTTAGCCTTAAGCGATGAGCAGTTCTTC. It yields the protein CASSLALSDEQFF.

This clonotype was seen a handful of times. Here the CDR3 DNA reads TGTGCCAGCAGCTCCCGGACACGTTCAACAGATACGCAGTATTTT. This translates into CASSSRTRSTDTQYF. The chain has TRBV7-2 and TRBJ2-3, with D possibly matching TRBD1 (5 bases). Germline-derived CDR1 and CDR2 are SGHTA and FQGNSA. V lost 4 bases, J lost 3 bases, and 14 bases lay in between. CDR3 length equals 15 residues.

This clonotype was seen only a few times. CDR3 in DNA: TGTGCCAGCACCATTTCTGGAAACGGGGAAGGAGGCACTGAAGCTTTCTTT. The encoded protein is CASTISGNGEGGTEAFF. The chain is built from TRBV28 and TRBJ1-1, with unresolved D. Trimming shortened V by 7 bases and J by 4 bases, and 25 bases separated the two germline ends. Germline V lookup: CDR1 MDHEN, CDR2 SYDVKM. This CDR3 has 17 residues.

The chain is built from TRBV5-4 and TRBJ2-5, with D unresolved. V lost 6 bases, J lost 3 bases, and 9 bases lay in between. CDR3 length equals 12 residues. The germline CDR1 and CDR2 sequences are SGHNT and YYREEE (reference sequence). CDR3 sequence reads: CASKGSEETQYF. CDR3 DNA sequence: TGTGCCAGCAAGGGCAGCGAAGAGACCCAGTACTTC.

The chain uses TRBV4-2 and TRBJ2-2, with D unresolved. This CDR3 spans 13 amino acids. Trimming took 0 bases from V and 5 from J, leaving 4 bases between them. Germline V gene sequence: CDR1 LGHNA, CDR2 YNFKEQ. In DNA form, the CDR3 reads TGTGCCAGCAGCCAAGACGAGACCGGGGAGCTGTTTTTT. Translating gives CASSQDETGELFF.

This clonotype has at least ten counts. The chain links TRBV3-1 to TRBJ2-2; D gene unclear. Trimming stripped 1 base from V and 5 bases from J, with 5 bases between. The CDR3 runs 13 residues. The V gene's germline CDR1 is LGHDT and CDR2 YNNKEL (reference sequence). DNA of the CDR3: TGTGCCAGCAGCCAAGGGGGAACCGGGGAGCTGTTTTTT. Translated: CASSQGGTGELFF.

This clonotype was recorded a few times. The chain couples TRBV4-3 to TRBJ2-1, with 11 bases identical to TRBD2. The CDR3 covers 16 residues. The germline gives CDR1 LGHNA, CDR2 YSLEER. V lost 2 bases and J lost 2; bases outside the gene matches: 2. The CDR3: CASSQSSGGAYNEQFF. The CDR3, as DNA: TGCGCCAGCAGCCAAAGTAGCGGGGGGGCCTACAATGAGCAGTTCTTC.

The chain employs TRBV28 and TRBJ1-6; D is unresolved. CDR3 size: 16 residues. Germline assignment: CDR1 MDHEN and CDR2 SYDVKM. The germline V and J ends were trimmed by 6 bases and 7 bases, with 19 bases remaining between them. For the CDR3, the DNA is TGTGCCAGCAGCCCCGAGCGCGGCGTGGTGAATTCACCCCTCCACTTT. Translated: CASSPERGVVNSPLHF. Using reference TRBV28 and TRBJ1-6 for the parts outside the CDR3, the full variable domain is DVKVTQSSRYLVKRTGEKVFLECVQDMDHENMFWYRQDPGLGLRLIYFSYDVKMKEKGDIPEGYSVSREKKERFSLILESASTNQTSMYLCASSPERGVVNSPLHFGNGTRLTVT.

The V gene is TRBV7-2, the J gene TRBJ2-5, with a weak D call TRBD2 (6 bases). Between the trimmed V and J ends, which lost 6 bases and 5 bases, there was a span of 19 bases. The CDR3 has 15 residues. Germline V gene sequence: CDR1 SGHTA, CDR2 FQGNSA. CDR3 bases: TGTGCCAGCAGTCCTACTAGCTCCCTAGGGGAGACCCAGTACTTC. Protein product: CASSPTSSLGETQYF.

The sample holds a few counts of this clonotype. V and J are TRBV4-1 and TRBJ2-3; 8 bases match TRBD1. This CDR3 spans 16 amino acids. Germline CDR1 reads MGHRA; CDR2 reads YSYEKL. After removal of 1 base from V and 2 bases from J, the junction contained 5 bases not matched to a gene. The CDR3 loop is CASSQATGAATDTQYF. CDR3 coding DNA: TGCGCCAGCAGCCAAGCGACAGGGGCCGCCACAGATACGCAGTATTTT.

This clonotype turned up a few times. The chain employs TRBV15 and TRBJ1-1; D is possibly TRBD1 (6 bases). V was pared by 7 bases and J by 2 bases, with 11 bases between. This CDR3 is 13 amino acids long. CDR1 is LNHNV and CDR2 is YYDKDF in the germline V gene (reference sequence). CDR3 loop: CATTGQYNTEAFF. The CDR3 DNA is TGTGCCACCACAGGACAGTACAACACTGAAGCTTTCTTT.

This clonotype has a handful of counts. This chain uses TRBV4-3 with TRBJ1-5; D remains unclear. Trimming cost V 3 bases and J 3 bases, with 6 bases left between them. CDR3 length: 13 amino acids. The germline V gene encodes CDR1 LGHNA and CDR2 YSLEER. CDR3 sequence: CASSQGFNQPQHF. The CDR3 DNA sequence: TGCGCCAGCAGCCAGGGATTCAATCAGCCCCAGCATTTT.

The chain recombines TRBV11-1 with TRBJ2-5, with 7 positions matching TRBD2. This CDR3 spans 18 amino acids. Germline assignment: CDR1 SGHAT and CDR2 FQDESV (reference sequence). V shed 5 bases and J 2 bases; nucleotides not matched to a gene: 17. CDR3 DNA sequence: TGTGCCAGCAGCCCCCCGCGGGCAGCGGGGTTAGGGCAAGAGACCCAGTACTTC. Its protein product is CASSPPRAAGLGQETQYF.

V usage is TRBV18 and J usage is TRBJ2-2; D is undetermined. Germline assignment: CDR1 KGHSH and CDR2 LQKENI. The CDR3 is made up of 15 amino acids. V shed 6 bases and J shed 5 bases, with 16 bases lying between them. CDR3 nucleotide sequence: TGTGCCAGCTCCGTCCAAGAGACGCCGACCGGGGAGCTGTTTTTT. Its translation is CASSVQETPTGELFF. Complete variable domain (other parts from reference TRBV18 and TRBJ2-2): NAGVMQNPRHLVRRRGQEARLRCSPMKGHSHVYWYRQLPEEGLKFMVYLQKENIIDESGMPKERFSAEFPKEGPSILRIQQVVRGDSAAYFCASSVQETPTGELFFGEGSRLTVL.